What follows describes a single T cell receptor (beta chain). Which antigen it targets is not known. Base qualities are not provided; no much larger clone lies one nucleotide away. PTCy-treated patients were drawn from a prospective multi-institutional clinical trial. Mononuclear cells from peripheral blood and bone marrow were separated by Ficoll-Hypaque density centrifugation and then cryopreserved. Genomic DNA was the input for TRB sequencing, which was run either with the immunoSEQ assay at survey resolution or with the hsTCRB kit. The original methods were these. Initial read processing used immunoSEQ software, and repertoire analyses used the LymphoSeq R package. For each TRB dataset, clonality was calculated as 1 minus normalized Shannon entropy, and the Gini coefficient was computed as well. Phenotypes of unsorted samples were inferred by mapping TRB sequences from sorted subsets of the recipient or donor onto the same recipient's unsorted samples. TCRdb's version of the immuneACCESS table is confined to in-frame rearrangements and falls short of the full clone set. An unresolved V gene accounts for under half of the shortfall where checked; the remainder is of unknown origin. That table is the source of V, J and clone size, and D and trimming were worked out from the DNA. Within this sample are more than 50,000 clones, with roughly 86% of them counted one time only. The top ten hold approximately 2.6% of the sample.

This sample is drawn from a study of T cells after posttransplantation cyclophosphamide (dated by TCRdb to about 2016). Study-level background: The study tracked T cell repertoire reconstitution by TRB sequencing after myeloablative bone marrow transplantation using posttransplantation cyclophosphamide as GVHD prophylaxis. Because TRA and TRB clonality correlated tightly in some 10 samples, the subsequent TCR analyses were limited to TRB only. Public TRB sequences were searched against a database of over 3,600 sequences associated with responses to pathogens, tumor antigens, self-antigens and alloantigens. Samples from about 35 PTCy-treated patients, along with samples from 16 of their related bone marrow donors, underwent antigen receptor sequencing. Blood from all 35 or so PTCy patients with 1-year posttransplant specimens was subjected to TRB sequencing. Up to roughly 3 additional blood samples from 2 to 5.2 years after transplant were also TRB-sequenced in 3 patients, as was pretransplant blood from a handful of patients.

Here is what the overall study found, with its caveats: Across 40 to 55 patients, TRB clonality was highly associated with recipient CMV seropositivity and CMV reactivation, and PTCy diversity was similar to diversity in CNI/methotrexate controls. At 1-2 months, donor-recipient similarity was low but rose over the first year, and the later blood repertoires were often dominated by donor CD8+ memory clones. The TRB repertoires of T cells infiltrating skin or the GI tract showed only limited overlap with the TRB repertoires found in blood.

Looking up the germline V gene yields CDR1 MNHEY and CDR2 SVGAGI. The CDR3, from cysteine to phenylalanine, totals 14 residues. The only DNA kept is the CDR3, 42 bases in frame from the first base. V is cut by 10 bases and J by 6 bases, and the space between the germline ends is 18 bases. Material: PBMCs. The chain joins TRBV6-5 to TRBJ2-2, and possibly TRBD2, on 5 matching bases. This sequence was found in a man aged 25-40 years with a blood cancer, CMV-positive, and with a related stem cell donor. At the DNA level, the sequence is TGTGCCACCTGTAGGGAGTTGTCGTCCGGGGAGCTGTTTTTT. It translates to CATCRELSSGELFF.